This T cell receptor beta chain was documented in a study of sequential checkpoint blockade in melanoma. On the study more broadly: Each arm's sequence ended with maintenance nivolumab. Around 90 pretreatment tumor DNA samples were TCRβ immunosequenced. After nivolumab or ipilimumab alone, about 20 patients had week-13 rebiopsies. Whole-study findings and limits: Mutational load did not correlate with tumor T-cell fraction or clonality.

TCRdb's table, derived via immunoSEQ multiplex PCR, lists solely in-frame clones and lacks some. The data show around 35,000 clones, with 30% to 35% seen just once and about 1.6% held by the top ten. The table lists this clone with a few counts. Its cognate antigen is unknown. Treatment given: randomized to nivolumab then ipilimumab (arm A) or the reverse (arm B). CDR3 length: 15 residues. The ends were cut back, 7 bases at V and 2 bases at J, with 15 bases in the middle. Germline CDR1 reads SGHNT; CDR2 reads YENEEA. This TCR was recovered from a human donor with melanoma. Sequencing used tumor tissue (inferred from file names), obtained from a patient given nivolumab and ipilimumab in sequence. The chain has TRBV11-3 and TRBJ1-3; tentative D call: TRBD1 (5 bases). CDR3 loop: CASTRNGAPGNTIYF. CDR3 coding DNA: TGTGCCAGCACCCGAAATGGGGCCCCTGGAAACACCATATATTTT.